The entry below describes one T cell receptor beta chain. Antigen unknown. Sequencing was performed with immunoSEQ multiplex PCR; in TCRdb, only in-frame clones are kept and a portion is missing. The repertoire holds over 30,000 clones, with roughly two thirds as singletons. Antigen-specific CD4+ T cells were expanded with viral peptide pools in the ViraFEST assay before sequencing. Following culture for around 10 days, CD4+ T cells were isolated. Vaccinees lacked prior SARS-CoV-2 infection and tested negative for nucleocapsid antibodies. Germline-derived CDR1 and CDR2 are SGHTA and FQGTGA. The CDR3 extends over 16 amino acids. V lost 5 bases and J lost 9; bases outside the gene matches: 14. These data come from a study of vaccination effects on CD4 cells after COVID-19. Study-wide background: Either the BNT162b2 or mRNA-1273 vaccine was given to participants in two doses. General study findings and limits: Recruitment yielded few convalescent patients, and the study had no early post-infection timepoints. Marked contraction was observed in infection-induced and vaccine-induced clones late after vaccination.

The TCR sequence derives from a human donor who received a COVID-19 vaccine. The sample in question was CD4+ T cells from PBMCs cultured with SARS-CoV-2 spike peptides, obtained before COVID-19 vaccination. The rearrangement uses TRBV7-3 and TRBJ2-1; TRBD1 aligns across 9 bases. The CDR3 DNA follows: TGTGCCAGCAGCGCCGCCCGAACAGGGGGCGCGGGTGAGCAGTTCTTC. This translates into CASSAARTGGAGEQFF.